This TCR beta chain was observed in a study of T cell changes during pregnancy in multiple sclerosis. Profiling relied on immunoSEQ multiplex PCR, and the TCRdb table lists in-frame clones only, not all of them. The sample records about 48,000 clones, 80% to 95% being singletons. The CDR3 has 10 amino acids. The V end lost 5 bases, the J end lost 11 bases, and 9 bases lay between the germline ends. Germline V gene data show CDR1 as SEHNR and CDR2 as FQNEAQ (reference sequence). The chain couples TRBV7-9 to TRBJ1-1; D might be TRBD1 (5 bases). The sample here was CD4+ T cells from peripheral blood mononuclear cells, taken in the second trimester of pregnancy. This receptor was identified in a female donor in good health, enrolled as a control in a pregnancy study. The CDR3 region is CASSRGRAFF. The DNA for the CDR3 is TGTGCCAGCAGCAGGGGTCGGGCTTTCTTT.